A single sample is the source of the 27 T cell receptor beta chains below, sequenced in a study of cytomegalovirus exposure and HLA in healthy donors. PCR employed 60 Vbeta and 13 Jbeta primers. Assay used: immunoSEQ multiplex PCR; TCRdb lists only in-frame clones, some missing. The data contain about 68,000 clones, approximately 80% of them singletons. Sequences were obtained from PBMCs. The receptor set was obtained from a human donor in good health.

This clone was recorded once. The rearrangement uses TRBV29-1 and TRBJ2-3; 8 positions match TRBD2. Trimming cost V 1 base and J 5 bases; bases outside gene matches: 11. This CDR3 contains 16 residues. Germline V CDR1 and CDR2: SQVTM, ANQGSEA. As DNA, the CDR3 is TGCAGCGTTGAAGCCCTGACCGGGGGGGCCATAGATACGCAGTATTTT. Protein: CSVEALTGGAIDTQYF.

This clone appeared a few times. The chain recombines TRBV5-6 with TRBJ1-4, with TRBD1 matching over 7 bases. Germline CDR1 and CDR2: SGHDT and YYEEEE. This CDR3 is 14 amino acids long. V gave up 4 bases and J gave up 4 bases; unmatched junction bases: 4. The CDR3, as DNA: TGTGCCAGCAGCAGGGGGCGGGGTAATGAAAAACTGTTTTTT. It yields the protein CASSRGRGNEKLFF.

In its sample, this clone was seen once. The chain uses TRBV5-8 and TRBJ1-2; D remains ambiguous. The V gene lost 3 bases and the J gene lost 6 bases, with 15 bases spanning the gap. Germline lookup yields CDR1 SGHTS and CDR2 YDEGEE. The CDR3 consists of 14 residues. CDR3: CASSWRREYNGYTF. As DNA, the CDR3 is TGTGCCAGCAGCTGGAGACGAGAGTATAATGGCTACACCTTC.

This clone was seen a single time. The V gene is TRBV7-2, the J gene TRBJ2-7, with 11 bases aligning to TRBD2. V lost 1 base and J lost 7; bases outside the gene matches: 6. The CDR3 sequence is 15 residues long. Germline loops: CDR1 SGHTA, CDR2 FQGNSA. This CDR3 reads CASSLDSGGAREQYF. The CDR3 region has the DNA TGTGCCAGCAGCTTAGATAGCGGGGGGGCCCGGGAGCAGTACTTC.

The V call is TRBV2, the J call TRBJ1-4; D is unclear. The CDR3 is 15 residues long. V gave up 6 bases and J gave up 8 bases, with 19 bases separating them. Germline V gives CDR1 SNHLY, CDR2 FYNNEI. For the CDR3, the DNA is TGTGCCAGCAGAGGACGGGCTCTCGGAGGGGAAAAACTGTTTTTT. This gives the protein CASRGRALGGEKLFF. Based on the CDR3 plus reference TRBV2 and TRBJ1-4, the full variable domain is EPEVTQTPSHQVTQMGQEVILRCVPISNHLYFYWYRQILGQKVEFLVSFYNNEISEKSEIFDDQFSVERPDGSNFTLKIRSTKLEDSAMYFCASRGRALGGEKLFFGSGTQLSVL.

V usage is TRBV5-5 and J usage is TRBJ2-3; D uncertain. CDR3 size: 12 residues. V lost 4 bases to trimming and J lost 0 bases, with 3 bases between them. The germline V gene has CDR1 SGHKS and CDR2 YYEKEE (reference sequence). The CDR3 bases are TGTGCCAGCAGCCCTAGCACAGATACGCAGTATTTT. It specifies CASSPSTDTQYF.

This rearrangement joins TRBV11-2 to TRBJ2-3, with 8 positions matching TRBD2. Germline assignment: CDR1 SGHAT and CDR2 FQNNGV. The CDR3 runs 20 residues. The junction had 15 bases not matched to a gene; V was cut back by 0 bases and J by 1 base. The CDR3 region is CASSLDPQRGSRAGTDTQYF. CDR3 bases: TGTGCCAGCAGCTTAGACCCTCAGCGGGGGTCCCGCGCGGGCACAGATACGCAGTATTTT.

The V gene is TRBV7-9, the J gene TRBJ2-3; 7 nucleotides match TRBD1. Looked up from germline, CDR1 is SEHNR and CDR2 is FQNEAQ (reference sequence). The CDR3 contains 13 residues. V lost 7 bases to trimming and J lost 2 bases; unmatched junction nucleotides: 3. The CDR3 region has the DNA TGTGCCAGCAACGACAGGGCCACAGATACGCAGTATTTT. Protein: CASNDRATDTQYF.

This clone was counted a few times. The chain is built from TRBV28 and TRBJ1-1; D is undetermined. Per germline, CDR1 MDHEN and CDR2 SYDVKM. Between the trimmed V and J ends, which lost 9 bases and 7 bases, there was a span of 21 bases. CDR3 length: 14 residues. In nucleotides, the CDR3 is TGTGCCAGTTTAAGGAGGGCTGGGTTCGGTGAAGCTTTCTTT. Protein: CASLRRAGFGEAFF. Full variable domain (outside the CDR3, taken from reference TRBV28 and TRBJ1-1): DVKVTQSSRYLVKRTGEKVFLECVQDMDHENMFWYRQDPGLGLRLIYFSYDVKMKEKGDIPEGYSVSREKKERFSLILESASTNQTSMYLCASLRRAGFGEAFFGQGTRLTVV.

The rearrangement links TRBV28 to TRBJ1-1; D perhaps matches TRBD1 (5 bases). CDR1 is MDHEN, CDR2 SYDVKM, per germline. This CDR3 spans 17 amino acids. Trimming removed 1 base at V and 0 bases at J, with 15 bases between. The CDR3 DNA follows: TGTGCCAGCAGTTTATTGGGGACCGGAGGGATGAACACTGAAGCTTTCTTT. The encoded protein is CASSLLGTGGMNTEAFF.

The rearrangement joins TRBV7-3 to TRBJ2-7, with TRBD1 matching 10 bases. The DNA end lines up better with TRBJ2-5; the J call may be wrong. In germline, CDR1 is SGHTA, CDR2 FQGTGA. The CDR3 length is 15 residues. The CDR3 loop reads CASSPGQGRQETQYF. In DNA form, the CDR3 reads TGTGCCAGCAGCCCGGGACAGGGGCGCCAAGAGACCCAGTACTTC.

This chain links TRBV6-6 with TRBJ1-1; the D gene is possibly TRBD1 (5 bases). Germline CDR1 reads MNHNY; CDR2 reads SVGAGI (reference sequence). The CDR3 contains 13 residues. V was cut by 2 bases and J by 7 bases, with 11 bases left in between. The CDR3 region has the DNA TGTGCCAGCAGTTACCCGGGGGGAGGTGAAGCTTTCTTT. As protein: CASSYPGGGEAFF.

This clone was seen a handful of times. Other DNA sequences from this sample encode an identical CDR3 as well. CDR3 sequence (DNA): TGTGCCAGCAGCCGGGACAGGCAAGAGACCCAGTACTTC. Protein product: CASSRDRQETQYF. The rearrangement joins TRBV7-2 to TRBJ2-5; 8 nucleotides agree with TRBD1. V lost 5 bases to trimming and J lost 2 bases; unmatched junction nucleotides: 1. The germline CDR1 and CDR2 sequences are SGHTA and FQGNSA. This CDR3 region has 13 residues.

The chain is built from TRBV7-2 and TRBJ1-5; D not resolved. Germline-derived CDR1 and CDR2 are SGHTA and FQGNSA. This CDR3 comprises 13 residues. Trimming removed 6 bases at V and 5 bases at J, with 11 bases between. The CDR3 DNA is TGTGCCAGCAGATTTGACTTGGATCAGCCCCAGCATTTT. Its translation is CASRFDLDQPQHF.

The chain couples TRBV7-2 to TRBJ2-7; D not resolved. V dropped 1 base and J dropped 6 bases, with 10 bases sitting between them. This CDR3 is 13 amino acids long. Germline V gives CDR1 SGHTA, CDR2 FQGNSA. CDR3 protein: CASSLGRGSEQYF. The CDR3 DNA reads TGTGCCAGCAGCTTAGGTCGCGGCTCCGAGCAGTACTTC. The entire variable domain, with the rest obtained from reference TRBV7-2 and TRBJ2-7, is as follows: GAGVSQSPSNKVTEKGKDVELRCDPISGHTALYWYRQSLGQGLEFLIYFQGNSAPDKSGLPSDRFSAERTGGSVSTLTIQRTQQEDSAVYLCASSLGRGSEQYFGPGTRLTVT.

The genes are TRBV5-1 and TRBJ2-7; 10 nucleotides agree with TRBD1. The CDR3 has 14 amino acids. Germline lookup yields CDR1 SGHRS and CDR2 YFSETQ. J was trimmed by 4 bases and V by 4 bases; bases with no gene match: 5. DNA for the CDR3: TGCGCCAGCAGCCCCCGGGACAGGGGATACGAGCAGTACTTC. The encoded protein is CASSPRDRGYEQYF.

Concerning this clone itself: One end of the junction is discordant with germline, which a read error may explain. This rearrangement joins TRBV9 to TRBJ2-2; 9 bases are a match to TRBD2. This CDR3 contains 16 residues. The V gene's germline CDR1 is SGDLS and CDR2 YYNGEE. CDR3 DNA: TGTGCCAGCAGCGATAGCGGGGGATTCGACACCGGGAAGCTGTTTTTT. Amino acids: CASSDSGGFDTGKLFF.

V and J are TRBV7-6 and TRBJ2-7; TRBD1 is a possible D gene (6 bases). There are 13 residues in the CDR3. Germline values: CDR1 SGHVS, CDR2 FNYEAQ. Trimming left V 5 bases short and J 6 bases short, with 14 bases between. The CDR3, as DNA: TGTGCCAGCAGCCTCAAACAGGGAAGCGAGCAGTACTTC. Translated, it gives CASSLKQGSEQYF.

This clone has a single count. The chain combines TRBV27 with TRBJ2-5; perhaps TRBD2 as D (7 bases). The germline CDR1 and CDR2 sequences are MNHEY and SMNVEV (reference sequence). The germline V and J ends were trimmed by 4 bases and 4 bases, with 28 bases remaining between them. The CDR3 loop spans 19 amino acids. In DNA form, the CDR3 reads TGTGCCAGCAGTTCAACAATGGGGGGGAGGCAGGGGACCAGAGAGACCCAGTACTTC. The encoded protein is CASSSTMGGRQGTRETQYF.

The genes are TRBV6-1 and TRBJ2-5; 9 bases align to TRBD2. The CDR3 loop spans 13 amino acids. The V gene end was trimmed by 6 bases and the J gene end by 5 bases; junction bases not matched to a gene: 4. Germline CDR1 is MNHNS and CDR2 is SASEGT. The CDR3 DNA reads TGTGCCAGCAGACCGAGCGGGGGGGAGACCCAGTACTTC. The encoded protein is CASRPSGGETQYF.

The genes are TRBV7-9 and TRBJ2-4; 7 bases are shared with TRBD2. The ends lost 1 base at V and 1 base at J; junction bases unmatched: 7. The CDR3 covers 17 residues. The germline CDR1 and CDR2 sequences are SEHNR and FQNEAQ (reference sequence). The DNA of the CDR3 is TGTGCCAGCAGCTTAGGGGGAGGGGAGCAGGCCAAAAACATTCAGTACTTC. Its translation is CASSLGGGEQAKNIQYF.

The V and J genes are TRBV7-3 and TRBJ2-6, with 10 bases lining up with TRBD1. The ends lost 3 bases at V and 1 base at J; junction bases unmatched: 6. Looked up from germline, CDR1 is SGHTA and CDR2 is FQGTGA. The CDR3 contains 18 residues. DNA for the CDR3: TGTGCCAGCAGCTTGGGGGACAGGGGTCATTCTGGGGCCAACGTCCTGACTTTC. As protein: CASSLGDRGHSGANVLTF. The full variable domain, in which reference TRBV7-3 and TRBJ2-6 provide the parts outside the CDR3, is GAGVSQTPSNKVTEKGKYVELRCDPISGHTALYWYRQSLGQGPEFLIYFQGTGAADDSGLPNDRFFAVRPEGSVSTLKIQRTERGDSAVYLCASSLGDRGHSGANVLTFGAGSRLTVL.

This chain connects TRBV2 to TRBJ2-7; TRBD1 is a possible D gene (6 bases). With 7 bases removed from V and 6 bases from J, the gap between germline ends came to 19 bases. Germline loops: CDR1 SNHLY, CDR2 FYNNEI. The CDR3 runs to 14 residues. The DNA of the CDR3 is TGTGCCAGCAAATGGTTGGACAGCCTCCCCGAGCAGTACTTC. Its translation: CASKWLDSLPEQYF.

The chain uses TRBV5-4 and TRBJ2-1; 7 bases match TRBD2. The junction had 12 bases not matched to a gene; V was cut back by 4 bases and J by 5 bases. The germline V gene has CDR1 SGHNT and CDR2 YYREEE (reference sequence). The CDR3 contains 16 residues. CDR3: CASSREGGGLNNEQFF. The CDR3 bases are TGTGCCAGCAGCCGTGAGGGCGGGGGACTTAACAATGAGCAGTTCTTC.

This clone showed up just a few times. The chain combines TRBV9 with TRBJ2-7, with 7 bases lining up with TRBD2. Germline V gene lookup returns CDR1 SGDLS and CDR2 YYNGEE. The CDR3 has 15 amino acids. The trim removed 0 bases at V and 2 bases at J, leaving 5 bases unmatched. The CDR3 here is CASSVGMGGTYEQYF. In DNA, the CDR3 is TGTGCCAGCAGCGTAGGAATGGGGGGGACCTACGAGCAGTACTTC.

This clone is medium-sized by share. CDR3 DNA sequence: TGCAGTGCTGGGACAGCAGATACGCAGTATTTT. This translates into CSAGTADTQYF. V and J are TRBV20-1 and TRBJ2-3, with 7 positions matching TRBD1. This CDR3 has 11 amino acids. The V gene's germline CDR1 is DFQATT and CDR2 SNEGSKA (reference sequence). Losses at the gene ends were 5 bases for V and 4 bases for J; bases not matched to a gene: 0.

This clone was observed a few times. The chain has TRBV9 and TRBJ2-3, with D perhaps TRBD2 (7 bases). Trimming took 7 bases from V and 2 from J, leaving 14 bases between them. Germline V gene sequence: CDR1 SGDLS, CDR2 YYNGEE. The CDR3 totals 14 residues. The CDR3 DNA reads as TGTGCCAGCGGGGGGGCGCCCCACACAGATACGCAGTATTTT. This translates into CASGGAPHTDTQYF.